This entry lists 21 T cell receptor beta chains sequenced from one sample in a study of identical twins. TCRdb independently ran MiXCR on the 5' RACE reads; one entry per CDR3 protein. The table records roughly 690,000 distinct CDR3 sequences, 5.5% to 6.5% of them present only once. Sequencing input: naive T cells sorted from blood. All receptors come from a man in his late teens or twenties in good health.

This clonotype has a count of ten or more. The rearrangement links TRBV5-1 to TRBJ2-7; 10 bases line up with TRBD1. The CDR3 loop spans 15 amino acids. Germline loops: CDR1 SGHRS, CDR2 YFSETQ. J was trimmed by 5 bases and V by 0 bases; bases with no gene match: 5. The CDR3 sequence: CASSLEGQGNHEQYV. CDR3 nucleotide sequence: TGCGCCAGCAGCTTGGAGGGACAGGGGAACCACGAGCAGTACGTC.

This clonotype was counted at least ten times. This chain links TRBV12-3 or TRBV12-4 with TRBJ2-1; D may be TRBD1 (6 bases). The CDR3 consists of 18 residues. V was cut by 8 bases and J by 5 bases, with 28 bases left in between. CDR3 nucleotide sequence: TGTGCCAGCCCTCGACCCCTTTCGGACAGTGGGTCCGACAATGAGCAGTTCTTC. Its translation: CASPRPLSDSGSDNEQFF.

This clonotype occurred many times. This chain uses TRBV20-1 with TRBJ2-1; a weak D match, TRBD2 (5 bases). The CDR3 is made up of 12 amino acids. Between the trimmed V and J ends, which lost 6 bases and 4 bases, there was a span of 10 bases. The V gene's germline CDR1 is DFQATT and CDR2 SNEGSKA (reference sequence). The CDR3 sequence is CSAPGGYNEQFF. The CDR3 DNA follows: TGCAGTGCCCCCGGAGGATACAATGAGCAGTTCTTC.

This clonotype was seen many times. The V call is TRBV28, the J call TRBJ2-2; 8 positions match TRBD1. The V segment lost 5 bases and the J segment 3 bases; nucleotides outside the gene matches: 8. The CDR3 consists of 16 residues. Germline loops: CDR1 MDHEN, CDR2 SYDVKM. CDR3 sequence: CASSRLDRVDTGELFF. CDR3 DNA sequence: TGTGCCAGCAGTCGCCTGGACAGGGTGGACACCGGGGAGCTGTTTTTT.

This clonotype has only a few counts. The V call is TRBV5-1, the J call TRBJ2-7; unclear D gene. Germline CDR1 is SGHRS and CDR2 is YFSETQ. V was clipped by 0 bases and J by 6 bases, with 19 bases between them. This CDR3 comprises 16 residues. CDR3 amino acids: CASSLDFETASFEQYF. In DNA form, the CDR3 reads TGCGCCAGCAGCTTGGATTTCGAGACTGCGAGTTTCGAGCAGTACTTC.

V gene TRBV12-3 or TRBV12-4 combines with J gene TRBJ1-1; D is ambiguous. The CDR3 loop spans 16 amino acids. Trimming took off 3 bases at V and 0 bases at J, with 14 bases between the two ends. The CDR3 sequence is CASSFRSFKLNTEAFF. CDR3 DNA sequence: TGTGCCAGCAGTTTCCGGAGCTTTAAGCTGAACACTGAAGCTTTCTTT.

A few counts support this clonotype. V is TRBV6-2 or TRBV6-3 and J is TRBJ2-1, with 11 bases lining up with TRBD1. V shed 6 bases and J 8 bases; nucleotides not matched to a gene: 6. Germline-derived CDR1 and CDR2 are MNHEY and SVGEGT. The CDR3 has 14 residues. The DNA for the CDR3 is TGTGCCAGCAGCGGACAGGGGGCGGGCGATGAGCAGTTCTTC. This translates into CASSGQGAGDEQFF.

This chain uses TRBV12-3 or TRBV12-4 with TRBJ2-1, with TRBD2 matching 7 bases. The CDR3 consists of 13 residues. V gave up 3 bases and J gave up 10 bases; unmatched junction bases: 6. The CDR3 sequence is CASSFETGGEQFF. Here the CDR3 DNA reads TGTGCCAGCAGTTTTGAAACGGGAGGAGAGCAGTTCTTC.

This clonotype was seen more than once but under ten times. The rearrangement joins TRBV20-1 to TRBJ2-5, with 8 bases identical to TRBD2. Trimming took 6 bases from V and 7 from J; bases not matched to a gene: 10. Per germline, CDR1 DFQATT and CDR2 SNEGSKA (reference sequence). The CDR3 sequence is 13 residues long. The CDR3 sequence is CSAGREAGGTQYF. For the CDR3, the DNA is TGCAGTGCCGGGCGGGAGGCGGGTGGGACCCAGTACTTC.

This clonotype has just a few counts. This chain joins TRBV5-6 and TRBJ2-3, with 9 bases that match TRBD1. In germline, CDR1 is SGHDT, CDR2 YYEEEE. The CDR3 contains 14 residues. The V and J ends lost 5 bases and 4 bases, in that order; junction bases with no gene match: 5. CDR3 sequence: CASRPGTGPDTQYF. In DNA form, the CDR3 reads TGTGCCAGCAGGCCCGGGACAGGGCCAGATACGCAGTATTTT. The full variable domain, completed using reference TRBV5-6 and TRBJ2-3, is DAGVTQSPTHLIKTRGQQVTLRCSPKSGHDTVSWYQQALGQGPQFIFQYYEEEERQRGNFPDRFSGHQFPNYSSELNVNALLLGDSALYLCASRPGTGPDTQYFGPGTRLTVL.

This clonotype was counted between two and nine times. The chain recombines TRBV3-1 with TRBJ2-5; 9 positions agree with TRBD1. After removal of 0 bases from V and 5 bases from J, the junction contained 7 bases not matched to a gene. The CDR3 has 16 residues. Per the germline V gene, CDR1 is LGHDT and CDR2 is YNNKEL (reference sequence). In DNA form, the CDR3 reads TGTGCCAGCAGCCAAGATCGCGGGACAGGGCACGAGACCCAGTACTTC. Translating it yields CASSQDRGTGHETQYF.

This rearrangement joins TRBV5-1 to TRBJ1-2; 9 bases fit TRBD1. V was pared by 4 bases and J by 8 bases, with 12 bases of the junction left unmatched. This CDR3 is built from 15 residues. The V gene's germline CDR1 is SGHRS and CDR2 YFSETQ. This chain's CDR3 is CASSAQGAQLSGYTF. Written as DNA, the CDR3 is TGCGCCAGCAGCGCACAGGGGGCGCAGTTATCCGGCTACACCTTC.

The sample holds many counts of this clonotype. The V call is TRBV7-9, the J call TRBJ2-1; 8 positions match TRBD2. V dropped 2 bases and J dropped 6; count of bases not matched to a gene: 9. The CDR3 runs to 16 residues. Germline CDR1 reads SEHNR; CDR2 reads FQNEAQ (reference sequence). The CDR3: CASSLKLVAGSNEQFF. DNA of the CDR3: TGTGCCAGCAGCTTAAAACTTGTAGCGGGAAGCAATGAGCAGTTCTTC.

Only a few counts were recorded for this clonotype. The J gene is TRBJ2-1, the V gene TRBV7-9, with D uncertain. The CDR3 sequence is 13 residues long. Trimming removed 1 base at V and 8 bases at J, with 9 bases between. The germline V gene has CDR1 SEHNR and CDR2 FQNEAQ (reference sequence). The CDR3 region has the DNA TGTGCCAGCAGCTTAGTGCAGGAGTATGAGCAGTTCTTC. Residues: CASSLVQEYEQFF. The full variable domain, rest sourced from reference TRBV7-9 and TRBJ2-1, is DTGVSQNPRHKITKRGQNVTFRCDPISEHNRLYWYRQTLGQGPEFLTYFQNEAQLEKSRLLSDRFSAERPKGSFSTLEIQRTEQGDSAMYLCASSLVQEYEQFFGPGTRLTVL.

This clonotype has more than one count but fewer than ten. The CDR3 nucleotides read TGTGCCATCACACAGGCGGTCGTAGCCAAAAACATTCAGTACTTC. Its protein product is CAITQAVVAKNIQYF. V is TRBV2 and J is TRBJ2-4, with D perhaps TRBD1 (5 bases). V was shortened by 10 bases and J by 0 bases, with 16 bases between the two germline ends. This CDR3 is built from 15 residues. CDR1 is SNHLY, CDR2 FYNNEI, per germline. The full variable domain, its missing parts supplied by reference TRBV2 and TRBJ2-4, is EPEVTQTPSHQVTQMGQEVILRCVPISNHLYFYWYRQILGQKVEFLVSFYNNEISEKSEIFDDQFSVERPDGSNFTLKIRSTKLEDSAMYFCAITQAVVAKNIQYFGAGTRLSVL.

The table lists this clonotype with many counts. The V gene is TRBV12-3 or TRBV12-4, the J gene TRBJ2-1; weak D call: TRBD1 (5 bases). Trimming took off 7 bases at V and 5 bases at J, with 15 bases between the two ends. The length of the CDR3 is 14 residues. CDR3: CASTWGLGHNEQFF. DNA for the CDR3: TGTGCCAGCACCTGGGGCCTGGGGCACAATGAGCAGTTCTTC.

This clonotype turned up a few times. The J gene is TRBJ2-1, the V gene TRBV5-1, with TRBD2 matching 13 bases. Germline CDR1 is SGHRS and CDR2 is YFSETQ. This CDR3 is 14 amino acids long. With V trimmed by 4 bases and J by 10 bases, 5 bases remained unmatched. CDR3 amino acids: CASSGTSGTGEQFF. In nucleotides, the CDR3 is TGCGCCAGCAGCGGGACTAGCGGGACGGGGGAGCAGTTCTTC.

The chain recombines TRBV4-3 with TRBJ2-7; unclear D gene. The germline V and J ends were trimmed by 0 bases and 3 bases, with 12 bases remaining between them. The CDR3 is 15 residues long. From germline, CDR1 is LGHNA and CDR2 YSLEER. The CDR3 is CASSQDKGWYYEQYF. CDR3 DNA sequence: TGCGCCAGCAGCCAAGATAAAGGGTGGTACTACGAGCAGTACTTC.

V usage is TRBV4-2 and J usage is TRBJ1-1, with unresolved D. The CDR3 spans 15 residues. Per the germline V gene, CDR1 is LGHNA and CDR2 is YNFKEQ. With 0 bases removed from V and 0 bases from J, the gap between germline ends came to 8 bases. The CDR3 is CASSQDHSLNTEAFF. The DNA for the CDR3 is TGTGCCAGCAGCCAAGATCACAGCTTGAACACTGAAGCTTTCTTT.

The V call is TRBV4-2, the J call TRBJ2-7; maybe TRBD1 (5 bases). Germline assignment: CDR1 LGHNA and CDR2 YNFKEQ. The CDR3 covers 15 residues. Trimming took 1 base from V and 2 from J, leaving 12 bases between them. The CDR3 spells CASSQVKGNTYEQYF. The CDR3 DNA follows: TGTGCCAGCAGCCAAGTTAAGGGGAACACCTACGAGCAGTACTTC.

This clonotype was seen a few times. This chain connects TRBV12-3 or TRBV12-4 to TRBJ1-3, with 7 positions matching TRBD1. This CDR3 has 14 amino acids. Germline trimming cut 6 bases from V and 4 bases from J; bases unmatched to any gene: 6. In DNA form, the CDR3 reads TGTGCCAGCAGGCGAACAGGGGTCGGAAACACCATATATTTT. Translated: CASRRTGVGNTIYF.